This TCR beta chain was recovered during a study of blood T cell repertoires in COVID-19. At the level of the study: Nucleic acid was either cDNA or gDNA, and it came from T cells, B-cell-depleted T cells, or PBMCs.

The CDR3 runs to 14 residues. CDR1 and CDR2 from the germline V gene are GTSNPN and SVGIG (reference sequence). V gave up 5 bases and J gave up 7 bases; unmatched junction bases: 6. Participants were aged about 18 to 100 years, lived in roughly 23 US areas, and enrolled virtually. All exposed participants met a person with COVID-19 within 2 weeks before entering the study. Under the authors' procedure: How many nucleated cells were present was estimated from reference gene primer amplification. The assay was immunoSEQ multiplex PCR, and TCRdb's table has in-frame clones only and misses some. Clonal size and the V and J genes are those of that table, whereas D and trimming came from the DNA. Here the sample spans 150,000 to 200,000 clones, approximately 80% being singletons.

The chain recombines TRBV30 with TRBJ1-6, with 9 bases lining up with TRBD1. The source material was PBMCs or T cells enriched from blood (not recorded which). The TCR comes from a man between 65 and 80 years old who had been exposed to COVID-19. CDR3 residues: CAWGTGTGNSPLHF. The CDR3 nucleotides are TGTGCCTGGGGGACAGGGACTGGAAATTCACCCCTCCACTTT.